What follows is one TCR beta chain and its context. What antigen it recognizes has not been identified. One base away there is no much larger clone; base qualities are not given. From cysteine to phenylalanine, the CDR3 is 13 amino acids long. The read is trimmed to its CDR3 DNA, 39 bases read in frame from base 1. Via the germline V gene, CDR1 is MGHDK and CDR2 SYGVNS. The junction carries 7 bases between V and J, which are trimmed by 3 bases and 2 bases respectively. Receptor libraries were prepared by PCR. Sequencing was performed on an Illumina HiSeq 2500. To reduce PCR and sequencing biases, unique molecular identifiers were incorporated into the TCR beta cDNA libraries. Every 1 to 10 million input T cells yielded around 500,000 cDNA molecules, meaning each molecule approximated one T cell. The patient libraries were prepared and sequenced with the same protocol used for the earlier healthy control dataset. Samples belonging to the same batch were prepared together, multiplexed and sequenced on a shared HiSeq lane. In the paper's pipeline: MIGEC was used to process the raw barcoded reads, and molecular identifier groups with only a single read were discarded before consensus assembly and CDR3 extraction. Clonotype tables were post-analysed with VDJtools, and diversity was normalized by down-sampling all datasets to the smallest sample size. In repertoire overlap clustering, CDR3 amino acid sequences, but not nucleotide sequences, were matched to correct batch-related cross-sample contamination. In-frame beta chains were kept once TCRdb had trimmed the public reads at Q25 with fastp and called clones with MiXCR. Every CDR3 protein is listed once, alongside the most common genes and DNA of its rows. These V and J calls rely on TCRdb rather than the paper's analysis. Across this sample there are approximately 630,000 distinct CDR3 sequences, with more than 50% seen only once. The leading ten clones occupy 11% of the sample.

To demonstrate the VDJtools post-analysis software, the study profiled TCR beta repertoires from the peripheral blood of around 13 young patients with multiple sclerosis. The multiple sclerosis patients were children and adolescents ranging in age from roughly 6 to 16 years. The record originates from a study of post-analysis software for immune sequencing data (dated by TCRdb to 2015 to 2017). Study-level background: The recorded disease courses included relapsing-remitting, secondary progressive and progressive-relapsing multiple sclerosis, and some patients had no subtype annotation. A subset of samples was prepared in parallel using single-end sample barcoding, then pooled and co-amplified after Illumina adapter ligation. The patient repertoires were set against roughly eleven previously published healthy control repertoires from donors whose ages ranged from roughly 6 to 26 years.

Overall study results and their limits: When samples were clustered directly using the F measure, samples prepared in the same batch co-clustered strongly, which prompted a batch-effect correction. The control group was slightly older than the multiple sclerosis patient group. Normalized Chao1 diversity was significantly lower in multiple sclerosis patients than controls, suggesting substantial peripheral T-cell clonal expansion. Significantly higher frequencies in patients than in controls were found for several TRBV segments, including TRBV5-6, TRBV5-1 and TRBV20-1.

The TCR originated in a girl aged 2 to 10 with multiple sclerosis. The sequenced material came from blood. Recombination linked TRBV25-1 to TRBJ1-2; the D segment cannot be called with confidence. Here the CDR3 is given as CASSDTENYGYTF. The DNA sequence is as follows: TGTGCCAGCAGTGATACGGAGAACTATGGCTACACCTTC.